The TCR beta chain described here comes from a study of T cells after somatic rescue of genetic block. This clone has only a few counts. V was clipped by 6 bases and J by 1 base; unmatched bases: 9. This CDR3 is 15 amino acids long. The germline CDR1 and CDR2 sequences are MNHEY and SMNVEV (reference sequence). Using immunoSEQ multiplex PCR, the repertoire was profiled, and TCRdb retains in-frame clones only, with some absent. The data show 7,500 to 9,500 clones, 80% to 85% seen once. J is TRBJ2-7 and V is TRBV27; 7 bases fit TRBD1. The sequenced sample consisted of peripheral blood mononuclear cells (PBMCs). The TCR originated in a boy between 5 and 17 years old. The CDR3 nucleotides are TGTGCCAGCAGCCAACGGACAGGAGGTTCCTACGAGCAGTACTTC. Translated: CASSQRTGGSYEQYF.